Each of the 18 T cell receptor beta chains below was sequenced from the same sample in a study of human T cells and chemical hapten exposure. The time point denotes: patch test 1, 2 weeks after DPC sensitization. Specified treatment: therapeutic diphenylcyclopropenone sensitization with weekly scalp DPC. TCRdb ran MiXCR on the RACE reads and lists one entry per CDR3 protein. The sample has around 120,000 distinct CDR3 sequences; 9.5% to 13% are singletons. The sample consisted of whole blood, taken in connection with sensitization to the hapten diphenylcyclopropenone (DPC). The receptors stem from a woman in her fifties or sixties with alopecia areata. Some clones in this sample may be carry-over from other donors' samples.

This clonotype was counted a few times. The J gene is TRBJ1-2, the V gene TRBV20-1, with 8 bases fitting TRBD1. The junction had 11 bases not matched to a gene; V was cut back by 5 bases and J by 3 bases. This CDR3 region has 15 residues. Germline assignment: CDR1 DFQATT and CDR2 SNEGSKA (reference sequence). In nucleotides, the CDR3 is TGCAGTGCTCCGCCGGGACAGGATTTCGACTATGGCTACACCTTC. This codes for CSAPPGQDFDYGYTF.

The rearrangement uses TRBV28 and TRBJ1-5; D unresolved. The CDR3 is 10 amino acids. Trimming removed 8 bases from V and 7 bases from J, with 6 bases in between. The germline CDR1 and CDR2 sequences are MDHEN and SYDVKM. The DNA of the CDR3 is TGTGCCAGCGGAAGGCAGCCCCAGCATTTT. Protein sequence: CASGRQPQHF.

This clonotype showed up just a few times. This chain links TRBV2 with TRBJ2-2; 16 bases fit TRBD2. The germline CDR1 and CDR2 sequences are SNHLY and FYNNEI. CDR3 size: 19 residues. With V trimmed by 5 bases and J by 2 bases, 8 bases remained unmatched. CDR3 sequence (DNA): TGTGCCAGCAGTCCCCTCGGGACTAGCGGGGGGGCTAACACCGGGGAGCTGTTTTTT. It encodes CASSPLGTSGGANTGELFF.

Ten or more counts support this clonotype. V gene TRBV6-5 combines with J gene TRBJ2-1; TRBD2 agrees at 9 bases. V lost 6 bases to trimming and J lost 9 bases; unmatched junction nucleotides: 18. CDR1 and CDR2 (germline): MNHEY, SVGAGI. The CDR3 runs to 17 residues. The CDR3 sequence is CASSHPGFWRGGSEQFF. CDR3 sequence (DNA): TGTGCCAGCAGCCACCCCGGGTTCTGGCGGGGGGGCTCTGAGCAGTTCTTC.

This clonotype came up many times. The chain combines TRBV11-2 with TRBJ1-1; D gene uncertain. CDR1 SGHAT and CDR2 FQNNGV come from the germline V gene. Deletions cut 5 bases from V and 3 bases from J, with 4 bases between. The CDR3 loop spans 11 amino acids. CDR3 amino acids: CASSLYTEAFF. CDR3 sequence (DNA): TGTGCCAGCAGCCTCTACACTGAAGCTTTCTTT.

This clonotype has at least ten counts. This chain's CDR3 is CSAPSRVMNTEAFF. CDR3 nucleotide sequence: TGCAGTGCCCCATCCCGGGTAATGAACACTGAAGCTTTCTTT. The chain recombines TRBV20-1 with TRBJ1-1; no reliable D call. The CDR3 has 14 residues. Trimming stripped 6 bases from V and 0 bases from J, with 14 bases between. Germline CDR1 and CDR2: DFQATT and SNEGSKA (reference sequence).

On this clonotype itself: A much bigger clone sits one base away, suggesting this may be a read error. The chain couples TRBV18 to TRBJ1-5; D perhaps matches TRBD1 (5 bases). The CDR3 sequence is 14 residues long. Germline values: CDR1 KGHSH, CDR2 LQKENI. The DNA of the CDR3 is TGTACCAGCTCCACGAGGGGAAGCAATCAGCCCCAGCATTTT. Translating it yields CTSSTRGSNQPQHF. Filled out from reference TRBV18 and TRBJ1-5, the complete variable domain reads NAGVMQNPRHLVRRRGQEARLRCSPMKGHSHVYWYRQLPEEGLKFMVYLQKENIIDESGMPKERFSAEFPKEGPSILRIQQVVRGDSAAYFCTSSTRGSNQPQHFGDGTRLSIL.

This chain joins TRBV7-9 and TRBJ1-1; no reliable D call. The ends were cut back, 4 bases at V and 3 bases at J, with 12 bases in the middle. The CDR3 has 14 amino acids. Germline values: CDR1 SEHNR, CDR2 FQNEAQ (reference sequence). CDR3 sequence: CASSSVPEDTEAFF. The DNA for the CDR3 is TGTGCCAGCAGCTCGGTCCCCGAAGACACTGAAGCTTTCTTT.

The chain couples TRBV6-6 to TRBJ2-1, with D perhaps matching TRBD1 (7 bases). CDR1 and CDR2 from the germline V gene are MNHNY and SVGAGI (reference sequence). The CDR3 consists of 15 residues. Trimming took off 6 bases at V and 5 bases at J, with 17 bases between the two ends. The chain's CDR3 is CASSRGTEPHNEQFF. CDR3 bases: TGTGCCAGCAGCCGCGGGACAGAACCCCACAATGAGCAGTTCTTC.

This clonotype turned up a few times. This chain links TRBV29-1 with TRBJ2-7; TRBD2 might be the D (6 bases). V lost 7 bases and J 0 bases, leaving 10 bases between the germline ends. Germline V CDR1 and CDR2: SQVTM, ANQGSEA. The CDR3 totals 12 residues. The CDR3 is CSARDSSYEQYF. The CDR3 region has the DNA TGCAGCGCCCGGGACTCCTCCTACGAGCAGTACTTC.

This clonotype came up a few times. The CDR3 DNA reads as TGCGCCAGCAGCCAAGTTCAGCGGCTTGAAGCTTTCTTT. This codes for CASSQVQRLEAFF. The V call is TRBV4-1, the J call TRBJ1-1; D is uncertain. The length of the CDR3 is 13 residues. Germline-derived CDR1 and CDR2 are MGHRA and YSYEKL. The germline V and J ends were trimmed by 1 base and 7 bases, with 10 bases remaining between them.

The CDR3 sequence is CAIRGGPQNSPLHF. CDR3 sequence (DNA): TGTGCCATCAGGGGGGGACCGCAAAATTCACCCCTCCACTTT. The rearrangement links TRBV10-3 to TRBJ1-6, with D possibly matching TRBD1 (5 bases). Germline assignment: CDR1 ENHRY and CDR2 SYGVKD. Deletions cut 6 bases from V and 7 bases from J, with 13 bases between. The CDR3 spans 14 residues.

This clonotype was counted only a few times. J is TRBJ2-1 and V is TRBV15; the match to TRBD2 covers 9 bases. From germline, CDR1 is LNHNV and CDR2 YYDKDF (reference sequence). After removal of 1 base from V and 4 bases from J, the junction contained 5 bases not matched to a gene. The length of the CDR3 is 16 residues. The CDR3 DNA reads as TGTGCCACCAGCAGAGTTGCGGGAGGGCAGTACAATGAGCAGTTCTTC. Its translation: CATSRVAGGQYNEQFF.

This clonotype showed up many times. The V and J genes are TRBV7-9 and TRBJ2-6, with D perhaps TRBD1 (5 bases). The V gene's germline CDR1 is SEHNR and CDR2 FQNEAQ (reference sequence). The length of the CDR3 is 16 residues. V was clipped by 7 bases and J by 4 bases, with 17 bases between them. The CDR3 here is CASTLLGARGANVLTF. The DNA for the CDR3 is TGTGCCAGCACCCTCCTTGGGGCCAGGGGGGCCAACGTCCTGACTTTC.

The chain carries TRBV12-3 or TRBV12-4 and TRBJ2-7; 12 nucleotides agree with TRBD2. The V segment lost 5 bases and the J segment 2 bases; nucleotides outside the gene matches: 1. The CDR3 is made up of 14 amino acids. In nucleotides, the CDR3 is TGTGCCAGCAGTCGGACTAGCGGGACCTACGAGCAGTACTTC. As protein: CASSRTSGTYEQYF.

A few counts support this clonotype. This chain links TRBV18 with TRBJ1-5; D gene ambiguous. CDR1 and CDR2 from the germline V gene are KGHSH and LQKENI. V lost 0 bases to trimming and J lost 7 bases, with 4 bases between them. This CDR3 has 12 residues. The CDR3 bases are TGTGCCAGCTCACCACCTGAGCAGCCCCAGCATTTT. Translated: CASSPPEQPQHF. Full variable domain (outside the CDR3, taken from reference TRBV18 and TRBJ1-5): NAGVMQNPRHLVRRRGQEARLRCSPMKGHSHVYWYRQLPEEGLKFMVYLQKENIIDESGMPKERFSAEFPKEGPSILRIQQVVRGDSAAYFCASSPPEQPQHFGDGTRLSIL.

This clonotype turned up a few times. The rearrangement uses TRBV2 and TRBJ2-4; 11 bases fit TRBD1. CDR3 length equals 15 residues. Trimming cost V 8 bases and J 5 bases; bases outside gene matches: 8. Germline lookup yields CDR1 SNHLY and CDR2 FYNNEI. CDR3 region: CASGLDRGLQNIQYF. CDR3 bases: TGTGCCAGCGGGTTGGACAGGGGGCTCCAAAACATTCAGTACTTC.

Here the CDR3 reads CASSQTGPNTEAFF. The CDR3, as DNA: TGTGCCAGCAGCCAAACAGGACCAAACACTGAAGCTTTCTTT. The chain links TRBV7-6 to TRBJ1-1, with D possibly matching TRBD1 (5 bases). V gave up 5 bases and J gave up 2 bases, with 12 bases separating them. In germline, CDR1 is SGHVS, CDR2 FNYEAQ. CDR3 size: 14 residues.